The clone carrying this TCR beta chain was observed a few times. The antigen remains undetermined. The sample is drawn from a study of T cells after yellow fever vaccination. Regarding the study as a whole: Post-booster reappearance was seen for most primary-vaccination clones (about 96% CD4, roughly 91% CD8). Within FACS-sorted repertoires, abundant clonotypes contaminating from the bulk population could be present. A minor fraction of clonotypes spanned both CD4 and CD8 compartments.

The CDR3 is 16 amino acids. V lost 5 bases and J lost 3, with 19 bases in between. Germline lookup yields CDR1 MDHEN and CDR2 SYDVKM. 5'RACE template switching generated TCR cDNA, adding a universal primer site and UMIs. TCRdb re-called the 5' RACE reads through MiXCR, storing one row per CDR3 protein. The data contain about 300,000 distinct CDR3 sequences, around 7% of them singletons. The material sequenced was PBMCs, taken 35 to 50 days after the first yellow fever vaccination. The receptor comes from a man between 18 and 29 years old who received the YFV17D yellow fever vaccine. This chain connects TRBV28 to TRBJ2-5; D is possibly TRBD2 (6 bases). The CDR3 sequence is CASSRGLDFRKETQYF. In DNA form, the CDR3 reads TGTGCCAGCAGTAGGGGACTGGATTTCCGCAAAGAGACCCAGTACTTC.